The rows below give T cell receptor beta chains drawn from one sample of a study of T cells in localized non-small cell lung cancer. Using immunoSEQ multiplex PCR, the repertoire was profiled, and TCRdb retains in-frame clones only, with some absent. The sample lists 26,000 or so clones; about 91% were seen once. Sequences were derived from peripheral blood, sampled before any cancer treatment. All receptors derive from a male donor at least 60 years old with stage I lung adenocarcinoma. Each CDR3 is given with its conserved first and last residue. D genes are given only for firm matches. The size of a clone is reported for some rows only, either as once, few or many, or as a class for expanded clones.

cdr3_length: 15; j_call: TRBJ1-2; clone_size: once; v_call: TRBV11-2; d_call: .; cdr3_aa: CASSLGPAASYGYTF; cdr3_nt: TGTGCCAGCAGCTTAGGGCCGGCGGCCTCCTATGGCTACACCTTC
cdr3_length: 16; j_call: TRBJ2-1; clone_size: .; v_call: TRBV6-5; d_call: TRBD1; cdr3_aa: CASSSLGTAARWEQFF; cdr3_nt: TGTGCCAGCAGTTCCCTCGGGACAGCGGCTCGGTGGGAGCAGTTCTTC
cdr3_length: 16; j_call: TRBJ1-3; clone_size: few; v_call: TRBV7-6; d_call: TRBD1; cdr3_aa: CASSLSPGQGEGTIYF; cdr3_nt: TGTGCCAGCAGCTTATCGCCGGGACAGGGAGAGGGCACCATATATTTT
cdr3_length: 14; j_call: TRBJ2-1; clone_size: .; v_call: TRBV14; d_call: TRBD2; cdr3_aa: CASSPGLAGAEQFF; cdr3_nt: TGTGCCAGCAGCCCGGGACTAGCGGGGGCTGAGCAGTTCTTC
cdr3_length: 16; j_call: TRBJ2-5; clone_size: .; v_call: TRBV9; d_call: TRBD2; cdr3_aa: CASSPGVSGGQETQYF; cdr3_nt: TGTGCCAGCAGCCCGGGAGTTAGCGGGGGGCAAGAGACCCAGTACTTC
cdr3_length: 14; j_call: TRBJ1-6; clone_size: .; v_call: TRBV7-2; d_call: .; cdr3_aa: CASSLSFSDSPLHF; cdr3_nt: TGTGCCAGCAGCTTAAGTTTTAGTGATTCACCCCTCCACTTT
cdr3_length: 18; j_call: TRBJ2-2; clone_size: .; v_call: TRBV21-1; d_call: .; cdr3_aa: CASSKARDRGRSTGELFF; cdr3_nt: TGTGCCAGCAGCAAAGCCCGGGACAGGGGGCGATCCACCGGGGAGCTGTTTTTT
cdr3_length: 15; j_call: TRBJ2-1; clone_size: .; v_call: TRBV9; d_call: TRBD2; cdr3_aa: CASTPAGGLDNEQFF; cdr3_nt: TGTGCCAGCACCCCAGCGGGGGGGCTCGACAATGAGCAGTTCTTC
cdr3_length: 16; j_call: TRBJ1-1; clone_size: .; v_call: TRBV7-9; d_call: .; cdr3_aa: CASSLDSWEMNTEAFF; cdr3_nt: TGTGCCAGCAGCTTAGACAGTTGGGAAATGAACACTGAAGCTTTCTTT
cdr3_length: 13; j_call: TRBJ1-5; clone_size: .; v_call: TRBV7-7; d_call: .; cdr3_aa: CASSLDASQPQHF; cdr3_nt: TGTGCCAGCAGCTTAGATGCATCTCAGCCCCAGCATTTT
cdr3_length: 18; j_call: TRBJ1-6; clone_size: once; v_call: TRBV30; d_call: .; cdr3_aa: CAWSVEWGRTGVGSPLHF; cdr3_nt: TGTGCCTGGAGTGTAGAATGGGGCAGGACCGGAGTGGGATCACCCCTCCACTTT
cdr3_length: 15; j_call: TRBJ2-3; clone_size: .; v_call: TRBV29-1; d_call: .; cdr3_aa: CSVTPTWAGTDAQYF; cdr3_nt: TGCAGCGTCACGCCAACGTGGGCAGGCACAGATGCGCAGTATTTT
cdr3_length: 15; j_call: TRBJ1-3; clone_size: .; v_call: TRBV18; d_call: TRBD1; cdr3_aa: CASSVRTGAGNTIYF; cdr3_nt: TGTGCCAGCTCAGTACGGACAGGGGCTGGAAACACCATATATTTT
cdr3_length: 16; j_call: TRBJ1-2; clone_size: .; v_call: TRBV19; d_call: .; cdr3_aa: CASRKKGERGEYGYTF; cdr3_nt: TGTGCCAGTAGGAAGAAAGGGGAGAGGGGAGAATATGGCTACACCTTC
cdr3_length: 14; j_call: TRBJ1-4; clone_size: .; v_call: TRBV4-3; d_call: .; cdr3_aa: CASSQVWGPEKLFF; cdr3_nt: TGCGCCAGCAGCCAAGTCTGGGGACCCGAAAAACTGTTTTTT
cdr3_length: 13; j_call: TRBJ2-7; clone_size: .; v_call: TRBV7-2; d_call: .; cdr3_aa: CASSLKMFTEQYF; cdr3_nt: TGTGCCAGCAGCTTAAAAATGTTTACCGAGCAGTACTTC
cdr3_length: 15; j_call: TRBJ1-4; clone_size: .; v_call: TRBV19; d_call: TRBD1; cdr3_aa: CASSFLGTGNEKLFF; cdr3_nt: TGTGCCAGTAGCTTTCTCGGGACAGGGAATGAAAAACTGTTTTTT
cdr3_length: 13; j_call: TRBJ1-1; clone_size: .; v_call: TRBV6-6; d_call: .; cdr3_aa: CASNLQVNTEAFF; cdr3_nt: TGTGCCAGCAATCTACAGGTGAACACTGAAGCTTTCTTT
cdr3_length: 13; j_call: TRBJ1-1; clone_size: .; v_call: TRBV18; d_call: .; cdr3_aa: CASSRNANTEAFF; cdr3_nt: TGTGCCAGCTCACGAAACGCGAACACTGAAGCTTTCTTT
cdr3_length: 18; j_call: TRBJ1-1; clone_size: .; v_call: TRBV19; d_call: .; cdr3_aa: CASSINVGRTGRSTEAFF; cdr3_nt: TGTGCCAGTAGTATAAACGTCGGACGCACAGGGAGGAGCACTGAAGCTTTCTTT
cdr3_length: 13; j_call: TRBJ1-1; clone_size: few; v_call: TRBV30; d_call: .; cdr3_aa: CAWSGQRNTEAFF; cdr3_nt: TGTGCCTGGAGTGGCCAGCGGAACACTGAAGCTTTCTTT
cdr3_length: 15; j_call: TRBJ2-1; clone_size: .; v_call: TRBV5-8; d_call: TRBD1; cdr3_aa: CASSFFQGAINEQFF; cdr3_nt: TGTGCCAGCAGCTTTTTTCAGGGGGCCATCAATGAGCAGTTCTTC
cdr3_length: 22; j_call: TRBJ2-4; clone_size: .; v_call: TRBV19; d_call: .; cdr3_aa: CASSISIVRQGAAMGVLNIQYF; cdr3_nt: TGTGCCAGTAGTATTTCCATAGTACGTCAGGGTGCCGCCATGGGTGTCTTAAACATTCAGTACTTC
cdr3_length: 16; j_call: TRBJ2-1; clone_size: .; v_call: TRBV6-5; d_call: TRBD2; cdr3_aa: CASSSRTSPPYNEQFF; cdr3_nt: TGTGCCAGCAGTTCCAGGACTAGTCCCCCCTACAATGAGCAGTTCTTC
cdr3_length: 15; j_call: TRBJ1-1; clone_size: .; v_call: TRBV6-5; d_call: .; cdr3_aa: CASSYSGVMNTEAFF; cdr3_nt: TGTGCCAGCAGTTACTCTGGGGTCATGAACACTGAAGCTTTCTTT
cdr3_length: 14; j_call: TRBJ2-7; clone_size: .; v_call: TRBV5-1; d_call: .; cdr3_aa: CASSPGDLSYEQYF; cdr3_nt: TGCGCCAGCAGCCCAGGGGACCTCTCCTACGAGCAGTACTTC
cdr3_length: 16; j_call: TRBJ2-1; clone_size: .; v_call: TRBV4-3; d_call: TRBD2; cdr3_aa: CASSQGTSGGSGEQFF; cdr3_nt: TGCGCCAGCAGCCAAGGGACTAGCGGGGGGTCGGGTGAGCAGTTCTTC
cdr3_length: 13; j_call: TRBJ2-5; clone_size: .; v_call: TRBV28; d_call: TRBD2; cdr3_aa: CASSRGVVETQYF; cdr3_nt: TGTGCCAGCAGTCGGGGGGTGGTGGAGACCCAGTACTTC
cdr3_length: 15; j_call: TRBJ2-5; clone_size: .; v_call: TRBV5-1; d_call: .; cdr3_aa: CASSLGAAGEETQYF; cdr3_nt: TGCGCCAGCAGCTTGGGGGCCGCTGGGGAAGAGACCCAGTACTTC
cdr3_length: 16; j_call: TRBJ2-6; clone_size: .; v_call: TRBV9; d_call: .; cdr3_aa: CASSVSVSSGANVLTF; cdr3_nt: TGTGCCAGCAGCGTCTCCGTTAGCTCTGGGGCCAACGTCCTGACTTTC
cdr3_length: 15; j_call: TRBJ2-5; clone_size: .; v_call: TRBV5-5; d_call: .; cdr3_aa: CASSFAGEAGETQYF; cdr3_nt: TGTGCCAGCAGCTTCGCAGGGGAGGCTGGCGAGACCCAGTACTTC
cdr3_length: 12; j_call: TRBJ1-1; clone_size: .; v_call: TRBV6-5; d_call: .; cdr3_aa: CASSQGVTEAFF; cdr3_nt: TGTGCCAGCAGTCAAGGGGTAACTGAAGCTTTCTTT
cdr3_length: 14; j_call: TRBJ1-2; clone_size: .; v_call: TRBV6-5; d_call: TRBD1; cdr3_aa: CASRLGQGVDGYTF; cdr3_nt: TGTGCCAGCAGGCTGGGACAGGGCGTGGACGGCTACACCTTC
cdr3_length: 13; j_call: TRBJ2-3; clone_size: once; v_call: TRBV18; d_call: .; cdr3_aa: CASSRISTDTQYF; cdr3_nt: TGTGCCAGCTCACGGATTAGCACAGATACGCAGTATTTT
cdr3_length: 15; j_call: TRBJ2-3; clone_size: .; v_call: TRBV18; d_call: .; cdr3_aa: CASSPDSGSTDTQYF; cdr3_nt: TGTGCCAGCTCACCAGATAGCGGCAGCACAGATACGCAGTATTTT
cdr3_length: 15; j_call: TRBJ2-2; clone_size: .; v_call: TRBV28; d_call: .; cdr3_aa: CASSKKTSNTGELFF; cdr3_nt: TGTGCCAGCAGCAAGAAGACCTCGAACACCGGGGAGCTGTTTTTT
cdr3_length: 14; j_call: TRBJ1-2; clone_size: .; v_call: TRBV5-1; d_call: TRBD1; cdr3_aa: CASSFEGGGYGYTF; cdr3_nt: TGCGCCAGCAGCTTTGAAGGGGGCGGTTATGGCTACACCTTC
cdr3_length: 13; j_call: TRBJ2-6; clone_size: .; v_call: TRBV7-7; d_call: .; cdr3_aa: CAVPQSRANVLTF; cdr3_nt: TGTGCAGTGCCACAAAGTCGGGCCAACGTCCTGACTTTC
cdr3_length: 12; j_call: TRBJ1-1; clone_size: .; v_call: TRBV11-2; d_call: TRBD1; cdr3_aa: CASSWTGWEAFF; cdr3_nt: TGTGCCAGCAGCTGGACAGGATGGGAAGCTTTCTTT
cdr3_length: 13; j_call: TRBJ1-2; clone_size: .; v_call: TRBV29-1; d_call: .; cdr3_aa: CSVDPRASYGYTF; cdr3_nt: TGCAGCGTTGACCCCAGGGCCTCATATGGCTACACCTTC
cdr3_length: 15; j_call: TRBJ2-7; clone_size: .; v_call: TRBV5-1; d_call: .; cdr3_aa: CASSLGSGEPYEQYF; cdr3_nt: TGCGCCAGCAGCTTGGGTTCGGGGGAGCCGTACGAGCAGTACTTC
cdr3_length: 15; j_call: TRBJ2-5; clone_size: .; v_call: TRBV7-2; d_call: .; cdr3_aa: CASSLATGSKQTQYF; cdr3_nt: TGTGCCAGCAGCTTAGCCACGGGGTCCAAGCAGACCCAGTACTTC
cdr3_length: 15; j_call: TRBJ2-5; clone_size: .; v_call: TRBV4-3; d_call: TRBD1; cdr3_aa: CASSQGTGGQETQYF; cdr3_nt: TGCGCCAGCAGCCAAGGAACAGGGGGCCAAGAGACCCAGTACTTC
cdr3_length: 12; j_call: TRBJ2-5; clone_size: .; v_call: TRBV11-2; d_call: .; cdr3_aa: CASSLVSETQYF; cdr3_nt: TGTGCCAGCAGCTTAGTGAGCGAGACCCAGTACTTC
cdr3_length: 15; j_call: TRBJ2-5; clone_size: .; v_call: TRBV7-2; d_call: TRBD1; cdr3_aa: CASSLGPDRAETQYF; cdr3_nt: TGTGCCAGCAGCTTAGGCCCGGACAGGGCAGAGACCCAGTACTTC
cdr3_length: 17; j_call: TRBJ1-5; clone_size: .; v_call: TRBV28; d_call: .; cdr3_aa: CASSLFDGGGSNQPQHF; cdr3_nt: TGTGCCAGCAGTTTATTTGATGGGGGAGGCTCCAATCAGCCCCAGCATTTT
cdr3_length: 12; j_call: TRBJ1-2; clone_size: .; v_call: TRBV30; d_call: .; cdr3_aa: CAWRDRLRGYTF; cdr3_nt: TGTGCCTGGAGGGACCGCTTGCGGGGCTACACCTTC